The 30 T cell receptor beta chains listed next were all sequenced from one sample in a study of cytomegalovirus exposure and HLA in healthy donors. Produced via immunoSEQ multiplex PCR; TCRdb's table is partial and in-frame only. Of about 150,000 clones detected, about 89% appear once; the ten largest clones hold around 0.7%. Sequencing was done on a sample of PBMCs. The source is a young man in good health and CMV-seronegative.

The chain has TRBV18 and TRBJ2-2; 10 bases agree with TRBD2. V gave up 2 bases and J gave up 2 bases; unmatched junction bases: 5. Germline V gene data show CDR1 as KGHSH and CDR2 as LQKENI. The CDR3 contains 17 residues. CDR3 nucleotides: TGTGCCAGCTCACCAAAAACTAGCGGGGCTAACACCGGGGAGCTGTTTTTT. This translates into CASSPKTSGANTGELFF.

The rearrangement uses TRBV14 and TRBJ2-5; possibly TRBD2 for D (5 bases). Germline V gene sequence: CDR1 SGHDN, CDR2 FVKESK. The length of the CDR3 is 19 residues. V was trimmed by 0 bases and J by 1 base, leaving 21 bases between them. The CDR3 coding sequence is TGTGCCAGCAGCCAAGAGGGCGGGCGGAGTACCCCCCTCCAAGAGACCCAGTACTTC. It specifies CASSQEGGRSTPLQETQYF.

The chain has TRBV19 and TRBJ2-2, with TRBD2 identical over 11 bases. Germline CDR1 is LNHDA and CDR2 is SQIVND (reference sequence). The ends lost 8 bases at V and 0 bases at J; junction bases unmatched: 5. The length of the CDR3 is 16 residues. The CDR3 nucleotides are TGTGCCAGTGCCAAGACTAGCGGGGCGAACACCGGGGAGCTGTTTTTT. Translated: CASAKTSGANTGELFF.

The chain joins TRBV9 to TRBJ1-1; TRBD1 might be the D (6 bases). Germline CDR1 reads SGDLS; CDR2 reads YYNGEE. V lost 3 bases to trimming and J lost 1 base, with 13 bases between them. The CDR3 sequence is 15 residues long. CDR3 in DNA: TGTGCCAGCAGCGGAGGGCAGGGGCGGAACACTGAAGCTTTCTTT. This gives the protein CASSGGQGRNTEAFF.

The J gene is TRBJ1-4, the V gene TRBV18; perhaps TRBD1 as D (6 bases). CDR1 is KGHSH and CDR2 is LQKENI in the germline V gene. Trimming stripped 3 bases from V and 7 bases from J, with 21 bases between. The CDR3 is made up of 17 amino acids. The CDR3 is CASSPGRRQALGEKLFF. CDR3 bases: TGTGCCAGCTCACCCGGGCGGCGACAGGCTCTCGGTGAAAAACTGTTTTTT.

The rearrangement links TRBV5-6 to TRBJ1-6; TRBD1 is a possible D gene (6 bases). The germline CDR1 and CDR2 sequences are SGHDT and YYEEEE. Trimming pared 2 bases from V and 8 bases from J, leaving 11 bases between. The CDR3 runs to 14 residues. CDR3 nucleotide sequence: TGTGCCAGCAGCTTTCAGGGGACGGATTCACCCCTCCACTTT. Protein: CASSFQGTDSPLHF.

V gene TRBV7-9 combines with J gene TRBJ2-3, with TRBD2 identical over 8 bases. This CDR3 contains 16 residues. V shed 5 bases and J 2 bases; nucleotides not matched to a gene: 9. The V gene's germline CDR1 is SEHNR and CDR2 FQNEAQ (reference sequence). The chain's CDR3 is CASSPRTSWATDTQYF. Written as DNA, the CDR3 is TGTGCCAGCAGCCCCCGGACTAGCTGGGCCACAGATACGCAGTATTTT.

This chain joins TRBV9 and TRBJ1-5; D may be TRBD1 (6 bases). The CDR3 is 14 amino acids. Germline V gives CDR1 SGDLS, CDR2 YYNGEE. V lost 7 bases and J 0 bases, leaving 11 bases between the germline ends. This chain's CDR3 is CASGRGTSNQPQHF. CDR3 nucleotide sequence: TGTGCCAGCGGGAGGGGGACTAGCAATCAGCCCCAGCATTTT.

This clone was found once. The V call is TRBV20-1, the J call TRBJ1-2; D uncertain. The CDR3 totals 10 residues. The germline CDR1 and CDR2 sequences are DFQATT and SNEGSKA (reference sequence). V was pared by 2 bases and J by 13 bases, with 11 bases between. The DNA of the CDR3 is TGCAGTGCTAGACCCGATTGGGCCACCTTC. Protein product: CSARPDWATF.

This chain uses TRBV5-1 with TRBJ1-2, with no clear D. There are 15 residues in the CDR3. CDR1 is SGHRS and CDR2 is YFSETQ in the germline V gene. Trimming took off 0 bases at V and 6 bases at J, with 15 bases between the two ends. This CDR3 is CASSLAVVPVNGYTF. The CDR3 DNA is TGCGCCAGCAGCTTGGCCGTGGTGCCAGTTAATGGCTACACCTTC.

This clone was observed a single time. J is TRBJ2-2 and V is TRBV5-4, with D possibly being TRBD1 (6 bases). CDR3 length: 16 amino acids. CDR1 is SGHNT, CDR2 YYREEE, per germline (reference sequence). V lost 0 bases to trimming and J lost 6 bases, with 15 bases between them. The CDR3 spells CASSLGQGSLAGELFF. CDR3 in DNA: TGTGCCAGCAGCTTGGGGCAGGGGAGTTTGGCCGGGGAGCTGTTTTTT.

This chain uses TRBV11-2 with TRBJ2-2, with 7 bases identical to TRBD1. Germline values: CDR1 SGHAT, CDR2 FQNNGV. The V segment lost 5 bases and the J segment 2 bases; nucleotides outside the gene matches: 8. CDR3 length equals 16 residues. The CDR3 spells CASSPTTGFNTGELFF. The CDR3 coding sequence is TGTGCCAGCAGCCCAACGACAGGGTTCAACACCGGGGAGCTGTTTTTT.

Notes on this clone: Other nucleotide sequences in the sample specify the same CDR3. V and J are TRBV14 and TRBJ2-7; perhaps TRBD1 as D (6 bases). The germline CDR1 and CDR2 sequences are SGHDN and FVKESK. CDR3 length equals 14 residues. With 3 bases removed from V and 3 bases from J, the gap between germline ends came to 12 bases. In nucleotides, the CDR3 is TGTGCCAGCAGCCACGGCCAGGGGAGCTACGAGCAGTACTTC. Its translation: CASSHGQGSYEQYF.

The chain employs TRBV6-6 and TRBJ2-7; 7 bases line up with TRBD1. Unmatched junction bases numbered 7, after V lost 2 bases and J lost 3 bases. This CDR3 is built from 15 residues. Germline CDR1 and CDR2: MNHNY and SVGAGI (reference sequence). The CDR3 region has the DNA TGTGCCAGCAGTTACAACGACAGGGTAGGCTACGAGCAGTACTTC. Translating gives CASSYNDRVGYEQYF.

The chain uses TRBV4-3 and TRBJ2-1, with D perhaps matching TRBD2 (5 bases). The CDR3 extends over 17 amino acids. Trimming shortened V by 0 bases and J by 1 base, and 13 bases separated the two germline ends. Looked up from germline, CDR1 is LGHNA and CDR2 is YSLEER. CDR3 nucleotides: TGCGCCAGCAGCCAAGAGACCGGGATGGGATCCTACAATGAGCAGTTCTTC. It codes for CASSQETGMGSYNEQFF.

V and J are TRBV5-5 and TRBJ2-7, with 10 bases lining up with TRBD1. Per germline, CDR1 SGHKS and CDR2 YYEKEE (reference sequence). The CDR3 totals 14 residues. The J segment lost 6 bases and the V segment lost 5 bases, leaving 8 bases of the junction unmatched. CDR3 amino acids: CASRRQGAAGEQYF. CDR3 bases: TGTGCCAGCAGACGACAGGGGGCAGCCGGCGAGCAGTACTTC.

The chain recombines TRBV13 with TRBJ1-1; TRBD1 is a possible D gene (5 bases). In germline, CDR1 is PRHDT, CDR2 FYEKMQ (reference sequence). This CDR3 is 13 amino acids long. Trimming took 3 bases from V and 4 from J, leaving 9 bases between them. The CDR3 DNA sequence: TGTGCCAGCAGCTTGTTTAGGGGCACTGAAGCTTTCTTT. This sequence encodes CASSLFRGTEAFF.

The chain has TRBV7-9 and TRBJ2-1; TRBD2 aligns across 8 bases. Germline loops: CDR1 SEHNR, CDR2 FQNEAQ (reference sequence). With 5 bases clipped from V and 8 bases from J, the junction kept 11 bases outside the gene matches. The CDR3 is made up of 15 amino acids. The CDR3 region is CASSPRTGGPYEQFF. For the CDR3, the DNA is TGTGCCAGCAGCCCGCGTACGGGGGGGCCCTATGAGCAGTTCTTC.

The rearrangement uses TRBV19 and TRBJ2-2; D might be TRBD2 (5 bases). The germline CDR1 and CDR2 sequences are LNHDA and SQIVND (reference sequence). V was clipped by 7 bases and J by 4 bases, with 19 bases between them. This CDR3 has 16 amino acids. CDR3 bases: TGTGCCAGTAAGGTGTGGACCGATGGAGGCACCGGGGAGCTGTTTTTT. This encodes CASKVWTDGGTGELFF.

The gene calls are TRBV11-2 and TRBJ2-5; perhaps TRBD2 as D (5 bases). With 0 bases removed from V and 5 bases from J, the gap between germline ends came to 7 bases. CDR1 and CDR2 (germline): SGHAT, FQNNGV. The CDR3 consists of 13 residues. As DNA, the CDR3 is TGTGCCAGCAGCTTAGACGAGCGGGAGACCCAGTACTTC. This encodes CASSLDERETQYF.

This clone was seen just once. J is TRBJ2-1 and V is TRBV4-1; TRBD1 aligns across 9 bases. The length of the CDR3 is 15 residues. Looked up from germline, CDR1 is MGHRA and CDR2 is YSYEKL. J lost 8 bases, V lost 0 bases, and 5 bases had no gene match. The CDR3 protein is CASSQERGQGYEQFF. The CDR3 nucleotides read TGCGCCAGCAGCCAAGAAAGGGGACAGGGTTATGAGCAGTTCTTC.

This clone has a single count. V gene TRBV30 combines with J gene TRBJ1-4; no clear D gene. V was shortened by 5 bases and J by 4 bases, with 8 bases between the two germline ends. Germline V CDR1 and CDR2: GTSNPN, SVGIG (reference sequence). This CDR3 has 12 amino acids. The CDR3: CAWAGLNEKLFF. The CDR3 coding sequence is TGTGCCTGGGCCGGTCTTAATGAAAAACTGTTTTTT.

The V gene is TRBV5-1, the J gene TRBJ2-1; perhaps TRBD1 as D (5 bases). Between the trimmed V and J ends, which lost 8 bases and 6 bases, there was a span of 15 bases. Germline V lookup: CDR1 SGHRS, CDR2 YFSETQ. This CDR3 contains 13 residues. CDR3 nucleotides: TGCGCCAGTACGAAGGGGCTTGGCAATGAGCAGTTCTTC. Translated: CASTKGLGNEQFF.

The V and J genes are TRBV7-9 and TRBJ2-4; the D is unclear. V lost 1 base and J 8 bases, leaving 6 bases between the germline ends. Germline-derived CDR1 and CDR2 are SEHNR and FQNEAQ (reference sequence). The length of the CDR3 is 12 residues. CDR3 DNA sequence: TGTGCCAGCAGCTTAGGCGAGGACATTCAGTACTTC. Translating gives CASSLGEDIQYF.

The CDR3 DNA reads TGTGCCAGCAGCGGGATTATTGGAAACACCATATATTTT. Its protein is CASSGIIGNTIYF. This chain links TRBV6-5 with TRBJ1-3; D ambiguous. CDR3 length equals 13 residues. V was pared by 6 bases and J by 3 bases, with 9 bases between. Germline lookup yields CDR1 MNHEY and CDR2 SVGAGI.

The rearrangement joins TRBV23-1 to TRBJ1-5, with a weak D call TRBD1 (6 bases). TRBV23-1 qualifies as an ORF whose function is uncertain. With 0 bases removed from V and 3 bases from J, the gap between germline ends came to 18 bases. The CDR3 is 18 amino acids. CDR3 in DNA: TGCGCCAGCAGTCAATCGAGGCAACGGACAGCAAACAATCAGCCCCAGCATTTT. Its translation: CASSQSRQRTANNQPQHF.

In the case of this clone: A read error may account for a junction end that differs from germline. This chain joins TRBV11-3 and TRBJ2-4, with a weak D call TRBD2 (7 bases). The CDR3 has 15 amino acids. The germline V gene has CDR1 SGHNT and CDR2 YENEEA. The DNA for the CDR3 is TGTGCCAGCAGCTTAGTGCGGGGGCCCAAGAACATTCAGTACTTC. It is translated as CASSLVRGPKNIQYF.

V is TRBV19 and J is TRBJ2-1; 9 positions agree with TRBD1. With 5 bases clipped from V and 6 bases from J, the junction kept 11 bases outside the gene matches. Germline V gives CDR1 LNHDA, CDR2 SQIVND (reference sequence). The CDR3 is made up of 16 amino acids. The CDR3 loop is CASSPMGQGRGNEQFF. CDR3 nucleotides: TGTGCCAGTAGTCCGATGGGACAGGGCCGTGGCAATGAGCAGTTCTTC.

The V call is TRBV18, the J call TRBJ2-7, with 12 bases aligning to TRBD2. The V and J ends lost 3 bases and 3 bases, in that order; junction bases with no gene match: 18. This CDR3 has 20 amino acids. Per the germline V gene, CDR1 is KGHSH and CDR2 is LQKENI. The CDR3: CASSPPRLAGATPFYYEQYF. DNA of the CDR3: TGTGCCAGCTCACCCCCCCGACTAGCGGGGGCCACCCCGTTCTACTACGAGCAGTACTTC.

The rearrangement links TRBV5-1 to TRBJ2-3; the match to TRBD2 covers 12 bases. The CDR3 contains 15 residues. Germline CDR1 is SGHRS and CDR2 is YFSETQ. V lost 4 bases and J lost 2; bases outside the gene matches: 2. Here the CDR3 reads CASSGLAGNTDTQYF. Here the CDR3 DNA reads TGCGCCAGCAGCGGACTAGCGGGGAACACAGATACGCAGTATTTT.